The 8 T cell receptor beta chains presented below share a single source sample, sequenced in a study of T cell responses to AZD1222 COVID-19 vaccine. Sequenced by immunoSEQ multiplex PCR; TCRdb stores in-frame clones only, minus some. The repertoire has roughly 180,000 clones, 75% to 95% of them found once; the top ten carry approximately 3%. The sample in question was peripheral blood, obtained on day 0 of AZD1222 vaccination. These receptors were collected from an adult in good health.

The chain employs TRBV19 and TRBJ1-1; a possible D gene is TRBD1 (6 bases). V dropped 5 bases and J dropped 3 bases, with 10 bases sitting between them. Germline V CDR1 and CDR2: LNHDA, SQIVND (reference sequence). CDR3 length equals 13 residues. The DNA of the CDR3 is TGTGCCAGTAGTCGCGACAGGCACACTGAAGCTTTCTTT. Translated: CASSRDRHTEAFF.

This chain links TRBV11-3 with TRBJ2-3, with D perhaps matching TRBD1 or TRBD2 (5 bases each). Looked up from germline, CDR1 is SGHNT and CDR2 is YENEEA. The V gene lost 6 bases and the J gene lost 4 bases, with 14 bases spanning the gap. The CDR3 is made up of 14 amino acids. The CDR3: CASSRQSSPDTQYF. The CDR3 nucleotides are TGTGCCAGCAGTCGACAGTCTAGCCCAGATACGCAGTATTTT.

This clone was observed a single time. V gene TRBV7-2 combines with J gene TRBJ2-5; D might be TRBD2 (6 bases). Germline V gene sequence: CDR1 SGHTA, CDR2 FQGNSA. V was clipped by 7 bases and J by 3 bases, with 9 bases between them. This CDR3 contains 12 residues. The DNA for the CDR3 is TGTGCCAGCACCTCGGGGGAAGAGACCCAGTACTTC. It codes for CASTSGEETQYF.

The chain employs TRBV27 and TRBJ2-7; D is ambiguous. Germline values: CDR1 MNHEY, CDR2 SMNVEV (reference sequence). This CDR3 is built from 13 residues. Trimming removed 5 bases from V and 3 bases from J, with 11 bases in between. This CDR3 is CASSTTHLYEQYF. In DNA form, the CDR3 reads TGTGCCAGCAGTACCACCCACCTCTACGAGCAGTACTTC.

The chain combines TRBV4-3 with TRBJ2-5; D gene uncertain. CDR3 length: 13 residues. V dropped 2 bases and J dropped 2 bases, with 6 bases sitting between them. Germline V lookup: CDR1 LGHNA, CDR2 YSLEER. The CDR3 DNA reads as TGCGCCAGCAGCCAACGGCCTCAAGAGACCCAGTACTTC. Translation: CASSQRPQETQYF.

The chain joins TRBV9 to TRBJ2-1, with 12 positions matching TRBD2. The CDR3 runs 19 residues. V shed 0 bases and J 4 bases; nucleotides not matched to a gene: 11. The germline gives CDR1 SGDLS, CDR2 YYNGEE. CDR3 nucleotide sequence: TGTGCCAGCAGCGTAGAGCTAGCGGGGGGGCGTCTGGGTTACAATGAGCAGTTCTTC. Residues: CASSVELAGGRLGYNEQFF.

The chain has TRBV7-6 and TRBJ1-1; 7 nucleotides line up with TRBD1. There are 17 residues in the CDR3. The J segment lost 3 bases and the V segment lost 7 bases, leaving 17 bases of the junction unmatched. The germline CDR1 and CDR2 sequences are SGHVS and FNYEAQ. The DNA for the CDR3 is TGTGCCAGCATCAATCCCTTCAAGACAGGGAAGGACACTGAAGCTTTCTTT. As protein: CASINPFKTGKDTEAFF.

The rearrangement uses TRBV9 and TRBJ2-7; 10 bases align to TRBD1. V lost 0 bases to trimming and J lost 3 bases; unmatched junction nucleotides: 3. The CDR3 length is 15 residues. Germline loops: CDR1 SGDLS, CDR2 YYNGEE. The CDR3 bases are TGTGCCAGCAGCGTAGGGGGGACAGGGGACTACGAGCAGTACTTC. Protein product: CASSVGGTGDYEQYF.